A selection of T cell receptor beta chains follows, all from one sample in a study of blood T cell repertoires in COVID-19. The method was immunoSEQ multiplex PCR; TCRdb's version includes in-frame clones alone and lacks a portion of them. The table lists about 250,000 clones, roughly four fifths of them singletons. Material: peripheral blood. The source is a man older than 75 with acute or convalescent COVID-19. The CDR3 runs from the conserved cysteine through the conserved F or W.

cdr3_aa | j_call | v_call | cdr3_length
CASSEGGPRMEAFF | TRBJ1-1 | TRBV6-1 | 14
CAWSGLLAGATGELFF | TRBJ2-2 | TRBV30 | 16
CASSLQGQTNQPQHF | TRBJ1-5 | TRBV7-2 | 15
CASMIDRANTEAFF | TRBJ1-1 | TRBV28 | 14
CATSSGQPTYEQYF | TRBJ2-7 | TRBV24-1 | 14
CASTWGGTYNEQFF | TRBJ2-1 | TRBV5-1 | 14
CASSRDRGNSPLHF | TRBJ1-6 | TRBV6-5 | 14
CASSSTTDSPQHF | TRBJ1-5 | TRBV7-9 | 13
CASSQGSRGWVSGANVLTF | TRBJ2-6 | TRBV3-1/TRBV3-2 | 19
CASRLGGASYEQYF | TRBJ2-7 | TRBV6-5 | 14
CASSLDRLQYF | TRBJ2-5 | TRBV7-2 | 11
CASSVTGISYEQYF | TRBJ2-7 | TRBV19 | 14
CASNYWEGSTDTQYF | TRBJ2-3 | TRBV6-5 | 15
CASSPTGRSSYEQYF | TRBJ2-7 | TRBV3-1/TRBV3-2 | 15
CASSLDRATYNEQFF | TRBJ2-1 | TRBV7-3 | 15
CASSLDRASNQPQHF | TRBJ1-5 | TRBV18 | 15
CASSPISGGGEETQYF | TRBJ2-5 | TRBV25-1 | 16
CASRRGGTTNEKLFF | TRBJ1-4 | TRBV2 | 15
CASSSREGYEQYF | TRBJ2-7 | TRBV19 | 13
CASSVVPTSPEQYF | TRBJ2-7 | TRBV9 | 14
CASSLGPAQGTDTQYF | TRBJ2-3 | TRBV5-5 | 16
CASSFGQGAGGYTF | TRBJ1-2 | TRBV5-4 | 14
CASRKEGAGELFF | TRBJ2-2 | TRBV6-5 | 13
CASSPGAASYNEQFF | TRBJ2-1 | TRBV9 | 15
CASSFSRSHEQYF | TRBJ2-7 | TRBV5-1 | 13
CASSLSDRGLGEQYF | TRBJ2-7 | TRBV28 | 15
CASSSTGGRIPPLWDEQYF | TRBJ2-7 | TRBV13 | 19
CASMGQGISTGELFF | TRBJ2-2 | TRBV6-5 | 15
CASSEPSSGNTIYF | TRBJ1-3 | TRBV7-9 | 14
CASGVPPLHF | TRBJ1-6 | TRBV28 | 10
CASSLVTGENQPQHF | TRBJ1-5 | TRBV7-2 | 15
CASSLADRGNEKLFF | TRBJ1-4 | TRBV5-1 | 15
CASSPGYLQFF | TRBJ2-1 | TRBV11-2 | 11
CASSLRQLNTEAFF | TRBJ1-1 | TRBV27 | 14
CASSPLGAGQSYEQYF | TRBJ2-7 | TRBV11-1 | 16
CAISVDPRSPQHF | TRBJ1-5 | TRBV10-3 | 13
CASSPPGPSSGYEQYF | TRBJ2-7 | TRBV18 | 16
CASSRLDSSGNTIYF | TRBJ1-3 | TRBV9 | 15
CASSITSGGAWDTQYF | TRBJ2-3 | TRBV19 | 16
CASTGGGQPQHF | TRBJ1-5 | TRBV6-6 | 12
CASSEARGPGNQPQHF | TRBJ1-5 | TRBV6-1 | 16
CASSRRTGEANEKLFF | TRBJ1-4 | TRBV21-1 | 16
CASSMGALGNTIYF | TRBJ1-3 | TRBV27 | 14
CASSSPYQASEQFF | TRBJ2-1 | TRBV27 | 14
CASSPSTGANQPQHF | TRBJ1-5 | TRBV9 | 15
CASSLTGTGGGHTQYF | TRBJ2-3 | TRBV7-9 | 16
CASSLTSGREHEQYF | TRBJ2-7 | TRBV7-9 | 15
CASRLAPQAQYF | TRBJ2-7 | TRBV2 | 12
CASSLGQGEQYF | TRBJ2-7 | TRBV12-3/TRBV12-4 | 12